These 23 T cell receptor beta chains were sequenced from one sample in a study of blood T cell repertoires in COVID-19. TCRdb keeps only in-frame clones here, not all; method: immunoSEQ multiplex PCR. The sample shows under 500,000 clones, about 85% of them seen only once. Material: PBMCs or T cells enriched from blood (not recorded which). These receptors originate from a young woman with acute COVID-19.

The V call is TRBV7-9, the J call TRBJ1-1; 8 bases align to TRBD1. Germline V CDR1 and CDR2: SEHNR, FQNEAQ (reference sequence). Losses at the gene ends were 5 bases for V and 4 bases for J; bases not matched to a gene: 6. The CDR3 consists of 14 residues. In DNA, the CDR3 is TGTGCCAGCAGCCCTGGACAGGGAGCCACTGAAGCTTTCTTT. Translated, it gives CASSPGQGATEAFF.

DNA for the CDR3: TGTGCCAGCAGCCAAGCAGGGTCCGGGGGCTACACCTTC. Its translation: CASSQAGSGGYTF. The chain uses TRBV3-1 (or the pseudogene TRBV3-2) and TRBJ1-2; D might be TRBD1 (5 bases). There are 13 residues in the CDR3. Germline loops: CDR1 LGHDT, CDR2 YNNKEL (reference sequence). V was clipped by 1 base and J by 8 bases, with 11 bases between them.

The genes are TRBV2 and TRBJ2-2, with a possible D match to TRBD1 (6 bases). V lost 5 bases and J lost 3, with 10 bases in between. Looked up from germline, CDR1 is SNHLY and CDR2 is FYNNEI. The CDR3 runs 14 residues. The CDR3 coding sequence is TGTGCCAGCAGTCCAGGGGCCTACACCGGGGAGCTGTTTTTT. Translated: CASSPGAYTGELFF.

The CDR3 DNA follows: TGCGCCAGCAGCCCCGGGGGAAACACCATATATTTT. Translating it yields CASSPGGNTIYF. This rearrangement joins TRBV5-1 to TRBJ1-3; D call uncertain. The CDR3 runs to 12 residues. Germline CDR1 reads SGHRS; CDR2 reads YFSETQ. The V end lost 4 bases, the J end lost 4 bases, and 6 bases lay between the germline ends.

The V and J genes are TRBV9 and TRBJ2-3, with 7 bases identical to TRBD2. Trimming removed 2 bases from V and 6 bases from J; junction bases left unmatched: 12. The germline CDR1 and CDR2 sequences are SGDLS and YYNGEE. The CDR3 runs 16 residues. The CDR3 reads CASSVGGSRVTDTQYF. CDR3 sequence (DNA): TGTGCCAGCAGCGTCGGCGGGAGTAGGGTTACGGATACGCAGTATTTT. The full variable domain, its missing parts supplied by reference TRBV9 and TRBJ2-3, is DSGVTQTPKHLITATGQRVTLRCSPRSGDLSVYWYQQSLDQGLQFLIQYYNGEERAKGNILERFSAQQFPDLHSELNLSSLELGDSALYFCASSVGGSRVTDTQYFGPGTRLTVL.

This chain uses TRBV10-3 with TRBJ2-1; maybe TRBD2 (5 bases). From germline, CDR1 is ENHRY and CDR2 SYGVKD. This CDR3 spans 14 amino acids. Deletions cut 4 bases from V and 3 bases from J, with 10 bases between. The CDR3 protein is CAISGGKVYNEQFF. CDR3 DNA: TGTGCCATCAGTGGAGGGAAGGTCTACAATGAGCAGTTCTTC.

There are a few counts of this clone. The chain links TRBV5-1 to TRBJ2-3; D is uncertain. The germline V gene has CDR1 SGHRS and CDR2 YFSETQ. The length of the CDR3 is 13 residues. V lost 7 bases, J lost 2 bases, and 11 bases lay in between. The CDR3 DNA reads TGCGCCAGCTTCGCGTTGAACACAGATACGCAGTATTTT. It encodes CASFALNTDTQYF.

The chain couples TRBV12-3 or TRBV12-4 to TRBJ2-1; 7 bases line up with TRBD2. V lost 5 bases to trimming and J lost 6 bases; unmatched junction nucleotides: 4. The CDR3 extends over 13 amino acids. In DNA form, the CDR3 reads TGTGCCAGCAGTATCCTAGCGGCCAATGAGCAGTTCTTC. It yields the protein CASSILAANEQFF.

The V and J genes are TRBV2 and TRBJ2-1, with 11 bases that match TRBD1. Germline assignment: CDR1 SNHLY and CDR2 FYNNEI. The ends lost 5 bases at V and 7 bases at J; junction bases unmatched: 4. The length of the CDR3 is 14 residues. CDR3 region: CASSPGQGGNEQFF. CDR3 nucleotides: TGTGCCAGCAGTCCGGGACAGGGGGGGAATGAGCAGTTCTTC.

In regard to this clone: The identical CDR3 is also encoded by other nucleotide sequences in the sample. The chain links TRBV12-3 or TRBV12-4 to TRBJ1-2; 7 nucleotides agree with TRBD1. Trimming cost V 3 bases and J 5 bases; bases outside gene matches: 3. The length of the CDR3 is 13 residues. The CDR3 is CASSFQGVYGYTF. In DNA form, the CDR3 reads TGTGCCAGCAGTTTCCAGGGGGTGTATGGCTACACCTTC.

V usage is TRBV18 and J usage is TRBJ2-1; perhaps TRBD1 as D (5 bases). V lost 3 bases and J lost 1, with 13 bases in between. The CDR3 spans 16 residues. The V gene's germline CDR1 is KGHSH and CDR2 LQKENI. CDR3 protein: CASSPIPGISYNEQFF. The CDR3 nucleotides are TGTGCCAGCTCACCCATTCCAGGGATTTCCTACAATGAGCAGTTCTTC. Looking up the rest from reference TRBV18 and TRBJ2-1 gives the full variable domain: NAGVMQNPRHLVRRRGQEARLRCSPMKGHSHVYWYRQLPEEGLKFMVYLQKENIIDESGMPKERFSAEFPKEGPSILRIQQVVRGDSAAYFCASSPIPGISYNEQFFGPGTRLTVL.

The rearrangement joins TRBV27 to TRBJ2-1, with a possible D match to TRBD2 (6 bases). Looked up from germline, CDR1 is MNHEY and CDR2 is SMNVEV (reference sequence). Trimming took 7 bases from V and 0 from J, leaving 22 bases between them. The CDR3 covers 18 residues. CDR3 nucleotides: TGTGCCAGCACCACAATCTCAAGCGGGTTCCACTCCTACAATGAGCAGTTCTTC. Its protein product is CASTTISSGFHSYNEQFF.

The chain carries TRBV4-1 and TRBJ1-2; TRBD1 matches 7 bases. Germline CDR1 and CDR2: MGHRA and YSYEKL. Unmatched junction bases numbered 8, after V lost 4 bases and J lost 0 bases. This CDR3 contains 16 residues. Written as DNA, the CDR3 is TGCGCCAGCAGCCCACAAGGGGGCAAGACTAACTATGGCTACACCTTC. Protein product: CASSPQGGKTNYGYTF.

The chain has TRBV5-5 and TRBJ2-7; 15 bases are shared with TRBD2. J gave up 2 bases and V 7 bases, and 13 bases lay outside the gene matches. Looked up from germline, CDR1 is SGHKS and CDR2 is YYEKEE (reference sequence). The CDR3 has 18 amino acids. In DNA form, the CDR3 reads TGTGCCAGCTGGAGAGGACTAGCGGGAGGGCCCCCCCCCTACGAGCAGTACTTC. Its protein is CASWRGLAGGPPPYEQYF. The full variable domain, its missing parts supplied by reference TRBV5-5 and TRBJ2-7, is DAGVTQSPTHLIKTRGQQVTLRCSPISGHKSVSWYQQVLGQGPQFIFQYYEKEERGRGNFPDRFSARQFPNYSSELNVNALLLGDSALYLCASWRGLAGGPPPYEQYFGPGTRLTVT.

The chain is built from TRBV6-2 or TRBV6-3 and TRBJ1-1; D unclear. Germline V CDR1 and CDR2: MNHEY, SVGEGT. The CDR3 spans 13 residues. V was pared by 1 base and J by 1 base, with 4 bases between. This CDR3 reads CASSYFKNTEAFF. The CDR3 bases are TGTGCCAGCAGTTACTTTAAGAACACTGAAGCTTTCTTT.

The chain joins TRBV10-1 to TRBJ2-2; possible D gene TRBD1, 7 bases. The CDR3 runs 15 residues. V was shortened by 4 bases and J by 3 bases, with 12 bases between the two germline ends. CDR1 and CDR2 from the germline V gene are WNHNN and SYGVQD (reference sequence). The CDR3 nucleotides read TGCGCCAGCAGTGTTGCGGGACAGTACACCGGGGAGCTGTTTTTT. Translating it yields CASSVAGQYTGELFF.

The rearrangement joins TRBV3-1 (or the pseudogene TRBV3-2) to TRBJ1-1; D might be TRBD1 (6 bases). The V gene's germline CDR1 is LGHDT and CDR2 YNNKEL (reference sequence). The CDR3 covers 14 residues. V lost 3 bases, J lost 1 base, and 9 bases lay in between. Here the CDR3 DNA reads TGTGCCAGCAGCCACTTAGGGGGGAACACTGAAGCTTTCTTT. Its protein is CASSHLGGNTEAFF.

This chain uses TRBV7-2 with TRBJ2-5, with 10 bases lining up with TRBD2. Germline V CDR1 and CDR2: SGHTA, FQGNSA. The CDR3 runs 16 residues. Trimming removed 5 bases from V and 5 bases from J; junction bases left unmatched: 11. The chain's CDR3 is CASSPMVLAGAETQYF. For the CDR3, the DNA is TGTGCCAGCAGCCCTATGGTTCTAGCGGGGGCGGAGACCCAGTACTTC.

The J gene is TRBJ2-7, the V gene TRBV5-6; 11 bases map to TRBD2. V shed 0 bases, J shed 4 bases, and the junction held 9 bases outside the gene matches. The CDR3 contains 17 residues. The germline V gene has CDR1 SGHDT and CDR2 YYEEEE. This chain's CDR3 is CASSLVNISSGRYEQYF. CDR3 coding DNA: TGTGCCAGCAGCTTGGTTAATATTTCTAGCGGGAGGTACGAGCAGTACTTC. The complete variable domain, with remaining parts taken from reference TRBV5-6 and TRBJ2-7, reads DAGVTQSPTHLIKTRGQQVTLRCSPKSGHDTVSWYQQALGQGPQFIFQYYEEEERQRGNFPDRFSGHQFPNYSSELNVNALLLGDSALYLCASSLVNISSGRYEQYFGPGTRLTVT.

The gene calls are TRBV2 and TRBJ2-6; tentative D call: TRBD1 (5 bases). The V end was cut by 4 bases, the J end by 2 bases, with 15 bases between. Germline CDR1 reads SNHLY; CDR2 reads FYNNEI. There are 17 residues in the CDR3. The CDR3 region is CASSAALARAGANVLTF. As DNA, the CDR3 is TGTGCCAGCAGTGCGGCTCTCGCCAGGGCTGGGGCCAACGTCCTGACTTTC.

This rearrangement joins TRBV4-2 to TRBJ2-3; 8 bases fit TRBD1. The J segment lost 5 bases and the V segment lost 1 base, leaving 2 bases of the junction unmatched. CDR1 and CDR2 from the germline V gene are LGHNA and YNFKEQ. This CDR3 spans 14 amino acids. The CDR3 is CASSQGRGLDTQYF. The CDR3, as DNA: TGTGCCAGCAGCCAAGGCAGGGGGCTAGATACGCAGTATTTT.

The genes are TRBV10-3 and TRBJ1-6; D gene ambiguous. From germline, CDR1 is ENHRY and CDR2 SYGVKD. This CDR3 contains 13 residues. Trimming left V 0 bases short and J 9 bases short, with 6 bases between. The CDR3 coding sequence is TGTGCCATCAGTGAGTCGGAGGGTTCACCCCTCCACTTT. As protein: CAISESEGSPLHF.

This chain uses TRBV6-5 with TRBJ1-6; D is unresolved. The CDR3 has 13 residues. Trimming removed 7 bases at V and 7 bases at J, with 11 bases between. CDR1 and CDR2 (germline): MNHEY, SVGAGI. The CDR3 is CASTGRSNSPLHF. Written as DNA, the CDR3 is TGTGCCAGCACCGGCAGGTCGAATTCACCCCTCCACTTT.